This TCR beta chain was found in a study of blood T cells in healthy people across ages. Findings and limits, study-wide: There were more naive CD4+ cells and higher diversity in long-lived donors than in aged donors.

Donors each provided 8 to 10 milliliters of peripheral blood. Primers used in a second PCR of roughly 6 to 11 cycles were a sample-barcoded 5' primer and a J-beta primer mix. TCRdb reprocessed the 5' RACE reads via MiXCR and lists one record per CDR3 protein. The sample lists hundreds of thousands of distinct CDR3 sequences, about 30% occurring once. With regard to this clonotype: Its antigen is unknown. Possible read error: a much larger clone is one base away.

V was cut by 6 bases and J by 3 bases, with 12 bases left in between. Germline V gene sequence: CDR1 MDHEN, CDR2 SYDVKM. There are 13 residues in the CDR3. This chain links TRBV28 with TRBJ2-7; D may be TRBD1 or TRBD2 (5 bases each). This clonotype originated in a woman of 80 years or more in good health. Material for sequencing was blood. The CDR3 sequence: CASRAPGRYEQYF. DNA of the CDR3: TGTGCCAGCAGGGCCCCGGGACGCTACGAGCAGTACTTC.